This T cell receptor beta chain was identified in a study of T cell repertoires in cytomegalovirus infection. Germline V gene data show CDR1 as SGHVS and CDR2 as FNYEAQ. The CDR3 spans 12 residues. Study-wide findings and caveats: Of the TCR beta families, the public ones yielded a cumulative frequency that identified carriers of CMV plus the relevant HLA.

This clonotype was seen repeatedly, ten times or more. Its target is unknown. At one end, the junction sequence differs from germline, possibly due to a read error. TCRdb reanalysed the reads using MiXCR and keeps one entry per CDR3 protein. Among 300,000 to 400,000 distinct CDR3 sequences listed, 15% to 20% were seen once. This clonotype was sampled from a human donor in good health (CMV status not recorded). Some clones in this sample may be carry-over from other donors' samples. Sequences were obtained from PBMCs. The V and J genes are TRBV7-6 and TRBJ2-7; 7 nucleotides align to TRBD1. For the CDR3, the DNA is TGTGCCAGCAGCTTAGCAACTGGGACAGCCAACTTC. This encodes CASSLATGTANF.